The 15 T cell receptor beta chains below were found in one sample sequenced in a study of cytomegalovirus exposure and HLA in healthy donors. In the PCR, 60 Vbeta and 13 Jbeta primers were used. TCRdb's table, derived via immunoSEQ multiplex PCR, lists solely in-frame clones and lacks some. The profile shows around 220,000 clones, approximately 79% of them singletons. Material for sequencing was PBMCs. All receptors derive from a girl aged 2-10 years in good health and CMV-seronegative.

The V and J genes are TRBV5-1 and TRBJ2-3; 7 nucleotides agree with TRBD2. CDR3 length: 16 residues. The V segment lost 0 bases and the J segment 0 bases; nucleotides outside the gene matches: 4. From germline, CDR1 is SGHRS and CDR2 YFSETQ. The CDR3, as DNA: TGCGCCAGCAGCTTGGACCCAGCGGGAAGCACAGATACGCAGTATTTT. Amino acid sequence: CASSLDPAGSTDTQYF.

The J gene is TRBJ2-1, the V gene TRBV2; 11 bases fit TRBD2. This CDR3 has 14 residues. CDR1 is SNHLY, CDR2 FYNNEI, per germline. J lost 4 bases, V lost 8 bases, and 4 bases had no gene match. CDR3 DNA: TGTGCCAGCCCGGGACTAGCGGAATACAATGAGCAGTTCTTC. This encodes CASPGLAEYNEQFF.

This clone was counted a single time. This chain links TRBV4-2 with TRBJ2-1; 8 bases match TRBD2. Unmatched junction bases numbered 17, after V lost 1 base and J lost 9 bases. Germline values: CDR1 LGHNA, CDR2 YNFKEQ. The CDR3 runs to 18 residues. CDR3 loop: CASSQGPLAGQHGAEQFF. The DNA of the CDR3 is TGTGCCAGCAGCCAAGGGCCCCTAGCGGGCCAACACGGGGCTGAGCAGTTCTTC.

J is TRBJ2-7 and V is TRBV4-1; D ambiguous. This CDR3 spans 14 amino acids. Trimming stripped 0 bases from V and 0 bases from J, with 6 bases between. Germline lookup yields CDR1 MGHRA and CDR2 YSYEKL. The CDR3 here is CASSQDDSSYEQYF. The CDR3 bases are TGCGCCAGCAGCCAAGACGATAGCTCCTACGAGCAGTACTTC.

This clone has a handful of counts. The genes are TRBV7-8 and TRBJ2-1, with TRBD2 as a possible D gene (7 bases). V shed 3 bases and J shed 15 bases, with 15 bases lying between them. Germline V CDR1 and CDR2: SGHVS, FQNEAQ. The CDR3 sequence is 12 residues long. CDR3 bases: TGTGCCAGCAGCTTTCGCGGGGGCCGGGGGTTCTTC. Its translation: CASSFRGGRGFF.

The chain joins TRBV6-1 to TRBJ2-5, with TRBD2 matching over 7 bases. Germline CDR1 is MNHNS and CDR2 is SASEGT. CDR3 length equals 12 residues. The CDR3 reads CSGGLGRETQYF. Written as DNA, the CDR3 is TGTTCCGGGGGGTTAGGTCGAGAGACCCAGTACTTC.

The chain is built from TRBV5-1 and TRBJ2-7; 15 positions match TRBD2. CDR1 is SGHRS and CDR2 is YFSETQ in the germline V gene. The CDR3 covers 18 residues. The V and J ends lost 3 bases and 2 bases, in that order; junction bases with no gene match: 9. CDR3 sequence (DNA): TGCGCCAGCAGCTGGACTAGCGGGAGGGCCGGCCGTACCTACGAGCAGTACTTC. Translated: CASSWTSGRAGRTYEQYF.

The chain joins TRBV27 to TRBJ1-2, with TRBD1 matching 7 bases. Trimming removed 3 bases from V and 6 bases from J; junction bases left unmatched: 19. Germline assignment: CDR1 MNHEY and CDR2 SMNVEV (reference sequence). This CDR3 contains 18 residues. CDR3 DNA sequence: TGTGCCAGCAGTTTCGGGGCGACAGGGCGACAATTGGGGGATGGCTACACCTTC. It translates to CASSFGATGRQLGDGYTF.

The chain couples TRBV7-8 to TRBJ2-1; 8 nucleotides line up with TRBD2. The CDR3 extends over 13 amino acids. Germline lookup yields CDR1 SGHVS and CDR2 FQNEAQ. After removal of 1 base from V and 14 bases from J, the junction contained 7 bases not matched to a gene. The CDR3 loop reads CASSLGLLAEKFF. In DNA form, the CDR3 reads TGTGCCAGCAGCTTAGGCCTACTAGCGGAAAAGTTCTTC.

This chain uses TRBV25-1 with TRBJ1-1; D remains unclear. The V end lost 2 bases, the J end lost 7 bases, and 8 bases lay between the germline ends. The CDR3 has 12 amino acids. In germline, CDR1 is MGHDK, CDR2 SYGVNS. The CDR3 nucleotides read TGTGCCAGCAGTGAAGACCAGGTTGAAGCTTTCTTT. It specifies CASSEDQVEAFF.

The chain recombines TRBV4-2 with TRBJ2-2; TRBD2 agrees at 11 bases. The CDR3 has 16 amino acids. The V gene end was trimmed by 3 bases and the J gene end by 7 bases; junction bases not matched to a gene: 7. The germline gives CDR1 LGHNA, CDR2 YNFKEQ. The CDR3 DNA follows: TGTGCCAGCAGCCACGGGACTAGCGGATACCACGGGGAGCTGTTTTTT. It translates to CASSHGTSGYHGELFF.

The chain has TRBV25-1 and TRBJ1-4; D remains unclear. The V end was cut by 10 bases, the J end by 1 base, with 13 bases between. This CDR3 comprises 14 residues. CDR1 is MGHDK, CDR2 SYGVNS, per germline. The CDR3 sequence is CATASFGTNEKLFF. DNA of the CDR3: TGTGCCACCGCTAGCTTTGGAACTAATGAAAAACTGTTTTTT.

The chain recombines TRBV4-1 with TRBJ2-1; a weak D match, TRBD2 (6 bases). Germline V gene lookup returns CDR1 MGHRA and CDR2 YSYEKL. The CDR3 has 15 residues. Trimming took off 1 base at V and 1 base at J, with 8 bases between the two ends. The CDR3 region is CASSQVAESYNEQFF. CDR3 in DNA: TGCGCCAGCAGCCAAGTAGCGGAATCCTACAATGAGCAGTTCTTC.

The J gene is TRBJ2-1, the V gene TRBV10-1; 11 bases fit TRBD2. The germline gives CDR1 WNHNN, CDR2 SYGVQD (reference sequence). With V trimmed by 6 bases and J by 6 bases, 7 bases remained unmatched. The CDR3 length is 15 residues. The CDR3 region is CASRLGLAVGNEQFF. The CDR3 DNA sequence: TGCGCCAGCAGATTGGGACTAGCGGTGGGCAATGAGCAGTTCTTC.

This sequence joins TRBV19 and TRBJ2-1, with D maybe TRBD2 (6 bases). Germline CDR1 LNHDA, CDR2 SQIVND (reference sequence). This CDR3 contains 13 residues. V was pared by 8 bases and J by 3 bases, with 11 bases between. The CDR3 protein is CASREPNYNEQFF. The CDR3 DNA follows: TGTGCCAGTCGGGAGCCGAACTACAATGAGCAGTTCTTC.